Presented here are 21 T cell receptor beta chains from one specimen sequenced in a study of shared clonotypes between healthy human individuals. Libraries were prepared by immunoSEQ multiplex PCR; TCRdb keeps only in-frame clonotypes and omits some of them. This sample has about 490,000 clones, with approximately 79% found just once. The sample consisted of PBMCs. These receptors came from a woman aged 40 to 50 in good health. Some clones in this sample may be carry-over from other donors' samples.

CDR3 region: CASLRGTYNSPLHF. The CDR3, as DNA: TGTGCCAGCCTGCGGGGTACCTATAATTCACCCCTCCACTTT. The V call is TRBV7-2, the J call TRBJ1-6; D is ambiguous. The CDR3 loop spans 14 amino acids. Germline lookup yields CDR1 SGHTA and CDR2 FQGNSA. Trimming removed 8 bases at V and 2 bases at J, with 10 bases between.

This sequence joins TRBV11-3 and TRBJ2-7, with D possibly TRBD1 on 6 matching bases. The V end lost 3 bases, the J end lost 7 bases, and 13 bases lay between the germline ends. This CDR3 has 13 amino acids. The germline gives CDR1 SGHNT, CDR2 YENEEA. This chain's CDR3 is CASSFQGSGEQYF. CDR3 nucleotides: TGTGCCAGCAGCTTCCAGGGGTCGGGGGAGCAGTACTTC. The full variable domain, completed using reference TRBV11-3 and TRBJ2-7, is EAGVVQSPRYKIIEKKQPVAFWCNPISGHNTLYWYLQNLGQGPELLIRYENEEAVDDSQLPKDRFSAERLKGVDSTLKIQPAELGDSAVYLCASSFQGSGEQYFGPGTRLTVT.

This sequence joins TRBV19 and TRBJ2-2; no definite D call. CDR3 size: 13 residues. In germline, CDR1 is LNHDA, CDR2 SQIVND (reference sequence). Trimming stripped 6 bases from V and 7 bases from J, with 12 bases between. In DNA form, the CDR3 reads TGTGCCAGTAGCCCCCTCTTGGTCGGGGAGCTGTTTTTT. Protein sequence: CASSPLLVGELFF.

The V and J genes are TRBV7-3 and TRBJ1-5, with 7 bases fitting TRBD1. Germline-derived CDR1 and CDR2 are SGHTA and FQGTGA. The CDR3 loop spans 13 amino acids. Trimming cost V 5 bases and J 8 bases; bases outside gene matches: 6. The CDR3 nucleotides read TGTGCCAGCAGCCCTACAGGACAGGAGCCCCAGCATTTT. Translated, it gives CASSPTGQEPQHF.

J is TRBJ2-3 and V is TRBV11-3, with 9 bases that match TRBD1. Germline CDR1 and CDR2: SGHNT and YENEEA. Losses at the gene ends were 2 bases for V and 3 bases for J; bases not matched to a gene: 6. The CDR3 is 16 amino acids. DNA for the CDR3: TGTGCCAGCAGCTTATCAACAGGGGGCGGGACAGATACGCAGTATTTT. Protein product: CASSLSTGGGTDTQYF. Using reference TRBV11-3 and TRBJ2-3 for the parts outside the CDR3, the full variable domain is EAGVVQSPRYKIIEKKQPVAFWCNPISGHNTLYWYLQNLGQGPELLIRYENEEAVDDSQLPKDRFSAERLKGVDSTLKIQPAELGDSAVYLCASSLSTGGGTDTQYFGPGTRLTVL.

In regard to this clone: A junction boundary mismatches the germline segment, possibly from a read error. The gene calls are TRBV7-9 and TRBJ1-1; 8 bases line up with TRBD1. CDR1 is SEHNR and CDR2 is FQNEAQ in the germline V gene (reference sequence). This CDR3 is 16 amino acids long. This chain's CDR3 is CASSPDGTGGNTEAFF. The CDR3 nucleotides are TGCGCCAGCAGCCCCGACGGGACAGGAGGAAACACTGAAGCTTTCTTT.

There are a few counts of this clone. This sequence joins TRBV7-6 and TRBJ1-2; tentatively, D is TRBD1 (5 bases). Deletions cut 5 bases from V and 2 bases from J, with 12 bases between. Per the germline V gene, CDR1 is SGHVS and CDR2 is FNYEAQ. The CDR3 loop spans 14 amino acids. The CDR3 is CASSPAWGNYGYTF. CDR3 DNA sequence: TGTGCCAGCAGCCCGGCGTGGGGGAACTATGGCTACACCTTC.

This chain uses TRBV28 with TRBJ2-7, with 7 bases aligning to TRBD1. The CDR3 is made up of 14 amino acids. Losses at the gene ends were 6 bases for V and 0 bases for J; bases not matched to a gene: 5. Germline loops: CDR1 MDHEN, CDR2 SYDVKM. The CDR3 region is CASRQGVSSYEQYF. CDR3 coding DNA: TGTGCCAGCAGGCAGGGGGTAAGCTCCTACGAGCAGTACTTC.

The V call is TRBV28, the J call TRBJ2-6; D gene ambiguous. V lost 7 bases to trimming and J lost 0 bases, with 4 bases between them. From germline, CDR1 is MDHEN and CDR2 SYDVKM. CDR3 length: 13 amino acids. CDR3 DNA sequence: TGTGCCAGCATGGGCTCTGGGGCCAACGTCCTGACTTTC. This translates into CASMGSGANVLTF.

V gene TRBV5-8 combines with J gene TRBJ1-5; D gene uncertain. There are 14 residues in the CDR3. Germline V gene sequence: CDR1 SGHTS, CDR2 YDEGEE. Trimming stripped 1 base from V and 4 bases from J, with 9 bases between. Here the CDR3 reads CASSLMSRNQPQHF. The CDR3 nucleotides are TGTGCCAGCAGCTTGATGAGTAGGAATCAGCCCCAGCATTTT.

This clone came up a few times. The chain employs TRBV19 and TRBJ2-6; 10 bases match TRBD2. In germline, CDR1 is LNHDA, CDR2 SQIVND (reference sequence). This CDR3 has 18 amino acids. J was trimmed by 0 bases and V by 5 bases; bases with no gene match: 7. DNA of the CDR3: TGTGCCAGTAGTCCGAGACTAGCGGGCCGCTCTGGGGCCAACGTCCTGACTTTC. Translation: CASSPRLAGRSGANVLTF.

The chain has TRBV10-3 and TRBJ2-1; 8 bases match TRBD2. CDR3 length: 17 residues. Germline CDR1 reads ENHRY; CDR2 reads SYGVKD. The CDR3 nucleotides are TGTGCTAAATTTCCACCCCAAAGCGGGAGTACCGACAATGAGCAGTTCTTC. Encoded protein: CAKFPPQSGSTDNEQFF.

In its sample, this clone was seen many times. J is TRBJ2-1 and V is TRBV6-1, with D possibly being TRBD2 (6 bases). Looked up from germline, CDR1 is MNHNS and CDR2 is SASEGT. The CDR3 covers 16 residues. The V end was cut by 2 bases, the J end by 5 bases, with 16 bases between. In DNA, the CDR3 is TGTGCCAGCAGTGAATCCTCCGGGAGTTGGGACAATGAGCAGTTCTTC. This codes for CASSESSGSWDNEQFF.

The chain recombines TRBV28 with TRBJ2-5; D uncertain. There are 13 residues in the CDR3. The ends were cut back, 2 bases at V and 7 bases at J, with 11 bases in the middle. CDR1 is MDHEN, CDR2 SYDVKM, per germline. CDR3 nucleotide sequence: TGTGCCAGCAGTTTACCGGCATTCGGGACCCAGTACTTC. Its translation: CASSLPAFGTQYF.

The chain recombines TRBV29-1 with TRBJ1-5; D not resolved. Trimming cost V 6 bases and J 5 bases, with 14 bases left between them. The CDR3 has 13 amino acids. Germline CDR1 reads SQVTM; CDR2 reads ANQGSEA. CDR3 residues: CSVCVGMDQPQHF. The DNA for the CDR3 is TGCAGCGTCTGCGTGGGGATGGATCAGCCCCAGCATTTT.

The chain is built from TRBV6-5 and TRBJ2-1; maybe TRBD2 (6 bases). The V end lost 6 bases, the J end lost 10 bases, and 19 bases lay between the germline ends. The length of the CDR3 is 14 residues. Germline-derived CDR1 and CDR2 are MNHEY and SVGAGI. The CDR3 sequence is CASSTSGGAGEQFF. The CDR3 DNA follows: TGTGCCAGCAGCACCTCCGGAGGGGCTGGGGAGCAGTTCTTC.

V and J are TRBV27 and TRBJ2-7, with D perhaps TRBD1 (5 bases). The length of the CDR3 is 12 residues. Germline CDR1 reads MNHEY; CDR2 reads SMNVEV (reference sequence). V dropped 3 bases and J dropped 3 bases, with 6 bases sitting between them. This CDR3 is CASSFQGYEQYF. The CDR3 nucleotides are TGTGCCAGCAGTTTTCAGGGCTACGAGCAGTACTTC.

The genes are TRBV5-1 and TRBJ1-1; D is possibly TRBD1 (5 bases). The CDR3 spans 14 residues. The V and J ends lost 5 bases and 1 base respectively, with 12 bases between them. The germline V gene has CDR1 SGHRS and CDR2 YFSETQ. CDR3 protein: CASRQGSGNTEAFF. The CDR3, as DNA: TGCGCCAGCAGGCAGGGTTCCGGGAACACTGAAGCTTTCTTT.

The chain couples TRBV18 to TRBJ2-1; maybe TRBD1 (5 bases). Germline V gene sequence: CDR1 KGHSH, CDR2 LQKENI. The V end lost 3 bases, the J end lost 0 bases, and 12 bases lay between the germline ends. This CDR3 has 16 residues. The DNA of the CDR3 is TGTGCCAGCTCACCTACACAGGCGAGCTCCTACAATGAGCAGTTCTTC. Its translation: CASSPTQASSYNEQFF.

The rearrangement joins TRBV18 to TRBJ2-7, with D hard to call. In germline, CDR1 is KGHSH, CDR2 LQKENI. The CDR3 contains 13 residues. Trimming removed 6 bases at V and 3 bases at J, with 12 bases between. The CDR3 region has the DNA TGTGCCAGCTCCTCAACGCGGAGCTACGAGCAGTACTTC. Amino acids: CASSSTRSYEQYF.

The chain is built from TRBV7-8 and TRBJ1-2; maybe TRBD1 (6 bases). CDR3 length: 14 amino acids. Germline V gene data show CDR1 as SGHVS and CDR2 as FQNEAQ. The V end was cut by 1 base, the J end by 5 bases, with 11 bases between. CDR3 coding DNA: TGTGCCAGCAGCTTAGGACGGCAGGGGTATGGCTACACCTTC. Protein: CASSLGRQGYGYTF.